This T cell receptor beta chain was retrieved from a study of blood T cells in healthy people across ages. Study-wide findings and caveats: Long-lived donors had more naive CD4+ cells and higher diversity than aged donors. The study could not conclusively compare naive and antigen-experienced cells, given its unsorted PBMCs.

Combining a sample-barcoded 5' primer with a J-beta primer mix, a second PCR ran for roughly 7 to 11 cycles. One entry per CDR3 protein results from TCRdb running MiXCR on the 5' RACE reads. The sample yields about 580,000 distinct CDR3 sequences, around 50% seen once. Germline CDR1 is SGHAT and CDR2 is FQDESV (reference sequence). The CDR3 covers 15 residues. The ends were cut back, 5 bases at V and 7 bases at J, with 18 bases in the middle. Healthy Russian Caucasian donors spanned ages roughly 6 to 100 years. In regard to this clonotype: The antigen is unknown.

The receptor was isolated from an elderly man in good health. The chain recombines TRBV11-1 with TRBJ2-1; tentative D call: TRBD1 (6 bases). Specimen: blood. The CDR3 DNA reads TGTGCCAGCAGCATCGCCCAAAACAGGGTTAATGAGCAGTTCTTC. Protein sequence: CASSIAQNRVNEQFF.